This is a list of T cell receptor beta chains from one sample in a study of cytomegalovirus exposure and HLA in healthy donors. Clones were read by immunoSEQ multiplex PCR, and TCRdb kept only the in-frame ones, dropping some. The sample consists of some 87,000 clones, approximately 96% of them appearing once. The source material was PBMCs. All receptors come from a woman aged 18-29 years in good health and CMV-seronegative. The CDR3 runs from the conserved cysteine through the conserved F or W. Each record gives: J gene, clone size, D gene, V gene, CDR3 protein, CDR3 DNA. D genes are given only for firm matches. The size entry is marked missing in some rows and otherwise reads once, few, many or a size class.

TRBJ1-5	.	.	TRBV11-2	CASSFQGNQPQHF	TGTGCCAGCAGCTTTCAGGGCAATCAGCCCCAGCATTTT
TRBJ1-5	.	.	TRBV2	CASRNRQVSSNQPQHF	TGTGCCAGCAGGAACAGACAGGTATCGAGCAATCAGCCCCAGCATTTT
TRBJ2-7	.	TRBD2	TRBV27	CASSLDELAGAREQYF	TGTGCCAGCAGTCTGGACGAACTAGCGGGAGCCCGCGAGCAGTACTTC
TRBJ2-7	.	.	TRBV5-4	CASSVGQDYEQYF	TGTGCCAGCAGCGTCGGACAAGACTACGAGCAGTACTTC
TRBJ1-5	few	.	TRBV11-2	CASSNSSYSNQPQHF	TGTGCCAGCAGCAACAGCAGTTATAGCAATCAGCCCCAGCATTTT
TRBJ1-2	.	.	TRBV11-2	CASSSGRGGWGYTF	TGTGCCAGCAGCTCCGGTCGGGGGGGGTGGGGCTACACCTTC
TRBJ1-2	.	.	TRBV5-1	CASSLPPGPTNYGYTF	TGCGCCAGCAGCTTGCCCCCAGGGCCTACTAACTATGGCTACACCTTC
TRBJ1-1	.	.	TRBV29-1	CSVLGGLGMNTEAFF	TGCAGCGTCCTAGGCGGACTAGGGATGAACACTGAAGCTTTCTTT
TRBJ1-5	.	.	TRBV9	CASSGPGSNQPQHF	TGTGCCAGCAGCGGGCCCGGGAGCAATCAGCCCCAGCATTTT
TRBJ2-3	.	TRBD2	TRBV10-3	CAISESLTSGSTDTQYF	TGTGCCATCAGTGAGTCGCTAACTAGCGGGAGCACAGATACGCAGTATTTT
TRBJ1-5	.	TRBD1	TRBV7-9	CASSLVGRQGVNQPQHF	TGTGCCAGCAGCTTAGTAGGTAGGCAGGGGGTAAATCAGCCCCAGCATTTT
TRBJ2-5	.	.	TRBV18	CASSRAQETQYF	TGTGCCAGCTCACGGGCCCAAGAGACCCAGTACTTC
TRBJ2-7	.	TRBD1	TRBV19	CASSIGDRPGEQYF	TGTGCCAGTAGTATAGGGGACAGGCCTGGGGAGCAGTACTTC
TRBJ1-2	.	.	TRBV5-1	CASSLGQVYGYTF	TGCGCCAGCAGCTTGGGACAGGTTTATGGCTACACCTTC
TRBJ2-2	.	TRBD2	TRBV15	CATSTSSGSRTGELFF	TGTGCCACCAGCACATCTAGCGGGAGTCGGACCGGGGAGCTGTTTTTT
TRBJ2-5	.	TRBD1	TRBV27	CASSARGFQETQYF	TGTGCCAGCAGTGCCAGGGGGTTCCAAGAGACCCAGTACTTC
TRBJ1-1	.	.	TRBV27	CASSLFPGGVAEAFF	TGTGCCAGCAGTTTATTCCCAGGAGGGGTGGCTGAAGCTTTCTTT
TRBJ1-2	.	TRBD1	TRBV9	CASSVHTGTAENYGYTF	TGTGCCAGCAGCGTCCACACTGGGACAGCAGAGAACTATGGCTACACCTTC
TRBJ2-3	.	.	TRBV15	CATSRGVSGLRTDTQYF	TGTGCCACCAGCAGAGGAGTGTCAGGGCTCCGCACAGATACGCAGTATTTT
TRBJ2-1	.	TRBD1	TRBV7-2	CASSLYLQGHNEQFF	TGTGCCAGCAGCTTATACCTACAGGGGCACAATGAGCAGTTCTTC
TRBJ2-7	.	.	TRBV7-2	CASSPPDRDYEQYF	TGTGCCAGCAGCCCACCGGACAGAGACTACGAGCAGTACTTC
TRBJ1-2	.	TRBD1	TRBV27	CASSWTGFRGYTF	TGTGCCAGCAGCTGGACAGGCTTTCGTGGCTACACCTTC
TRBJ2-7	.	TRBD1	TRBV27	CASSFTGAEQYF	TGTGCCAGCAGTTTTACAGGGGCCGAGCAGTACTTC
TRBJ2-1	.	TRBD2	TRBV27	CASSFSSSGSSNEQFF	TGTGCCAGCAGTTTTTCATCTAGCGGGAGTTCGAATGAGCAGTTCTTC
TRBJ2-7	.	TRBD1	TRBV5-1	CASSAGQGPYEQYF	TGCGCCAGCAGCGCGGGACAGGGTCCCTACGAGCAGTACTTC
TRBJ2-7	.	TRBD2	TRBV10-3	CAISSGTSLFYEQYF	TGTGCCATCAGTTCCGGGACTAGTCTCTTTTACGAGCAGTACTTC
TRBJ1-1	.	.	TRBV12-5	CASGSDTLNTEAFF	TGTGCTAGTGGTTCCGACACCCTGAACACTGAAGCTTTCTTT
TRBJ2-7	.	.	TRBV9	CASSVDNEQYF	TGTGCCAGCAGCGTAGACAACGAGCAGTACTTC
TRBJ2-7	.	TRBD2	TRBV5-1	CASSLTRLAGALSSSEQYF	TGCGCCAGCAGCTTGACCCGACTAGCGGGAGCCCTGTCCTCTTCCGAGCAGTACTTC
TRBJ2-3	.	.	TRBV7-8	CASSVWDGGGAATTSTDTQYF	TGTGCCAGCAGCGTATGGGATGGGGGGGGCGCAGCGACAACTAGCACAGATACGCAGTATTTT
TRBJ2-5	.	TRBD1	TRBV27	CASSFGTAQETQYF	TGTGCCAGCAGTTTCGGGACAGCACAAGAGACCCAGTACTTC
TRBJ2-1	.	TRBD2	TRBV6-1	CASSEGPAGAYNEQFF	TGTGCCAGCAGTGAGGGCCCCGCGGGGGCCTACAATGAGCAGTTCTTC
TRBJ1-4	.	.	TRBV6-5	CASSYSIPATNEKLFF	TGTGCCAGCAGTTACTCAATCCCCGCAACTAATGAAAAACTGTTTTTT
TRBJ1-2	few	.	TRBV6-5	CASISMSRAGNGYTF	TGTGCCAGCATCTCGATGAGCAGGGCAGGAAACGGCTACACCTTC
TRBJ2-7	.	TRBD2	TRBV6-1	CASTIAGGYEQYF	TGTGCCAGCACCATCGCGGGGGGCTACGAGCAGTACTTC
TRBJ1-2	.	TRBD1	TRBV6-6	CASSYFVGDRGAGYTF	TGTGCCAGCAGTTACTTTGTAGGGGACAGGGGAGCTGGCTACACCTTC
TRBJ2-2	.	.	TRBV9	CASSVASTRHGELFF	TGTGCCAGCAGCGTAGCTTCGACTAGACACGGGGAGCTGTTTTTT
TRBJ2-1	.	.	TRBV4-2	CASSQERASNEQFF	TGTGCCAGCAGCCAAGAGCGGGCGTCGAATGAGCAGTTCTTC
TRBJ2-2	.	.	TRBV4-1	CASSQASRGNTGELFF	TGCGCCAGCAGCCAAGCGTCCAGGGGAAACACCGGGGAGCTGTTTTTT
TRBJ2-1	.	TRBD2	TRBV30	CAWMRVWTSGGRGTYGEQFF	TGTGCCTGGATGAGGGTTTGGACTAGCGGTGGTCGCGGGACATATGGTGAGCAGTTCTTC
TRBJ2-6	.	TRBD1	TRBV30	CACLPGQGVSGANVLTF	TGTGCCTGTCTCCCGGGACAGGGGGTTTCTGGGGCCAACGTCCTGACTTTC
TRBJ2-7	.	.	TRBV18	CASSPTGYEQYF	TGTGCCAGCTCACCGACGGGCTACGAGCAGTACTTC
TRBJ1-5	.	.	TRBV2	CASKDTPGQPQHF	TGTGCCAGCAAGGACACCCCCGGTCAGCCCCAGCATTTT
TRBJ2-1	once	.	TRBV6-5	CASGRGGEQFF	TGTGCCAGCGGTAGGGGCGGTGAGCAGTTCTTC
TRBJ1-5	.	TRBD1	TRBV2	CASSVLWDSYSNQPQHF	TGTGCCAGCAGTGTCCTCTGGGACAGTTATAGCAATCAGCCCCAGCATTTT
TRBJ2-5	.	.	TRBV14	CASSQGLAQETQYF	TGTGCCAGCAGCCAAGGTCTGGCTCAAGAGACCCAGTACTTC
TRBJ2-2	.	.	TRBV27	CASSVTGRFAGELFF	TGTGCCAGCAGTGTGACAGGGAGGTTCGCCGGGGAGCTGTTTTTT
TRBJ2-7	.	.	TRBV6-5	CTSSQADEQYF	TGTACCAGCAGTCAGGCTGACGAGCAGTACTTC
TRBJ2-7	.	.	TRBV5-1	CASSLALASGSSYEQYF	TGCGCCAGCAGCTTGGCCCTAGCTAGTGGAAGCTCCTACGAGCAGTACTTC
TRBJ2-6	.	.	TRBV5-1	CATTAYGGSGANVLTF	TGCGCCACCACCGCCTACGGGGGCTCTGGGGCCAACGTCCTGACTTTC
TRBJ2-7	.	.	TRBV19	CASMGRGSYEQYF	TGTGCCAGTATGGGCCGGGGGAGCTACGAGCAGTACTTC
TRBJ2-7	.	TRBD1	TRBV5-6	CASSFGQGLTYEQYF	TGTGCCAGCAGCTTCGGACAGGGGCTTACCTACGAGCAGTACTTC
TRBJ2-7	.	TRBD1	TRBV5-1	CASREAGTGSYEQYF	TGCGCCAGCAGGGAGGCCGGGACAGGGTCCTACGAGCAGTACTTC
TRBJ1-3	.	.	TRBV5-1	CASGRDSGNTIYF	TGCGCCAGCGGACGGGACTCTGGAAACACCATATATTTT